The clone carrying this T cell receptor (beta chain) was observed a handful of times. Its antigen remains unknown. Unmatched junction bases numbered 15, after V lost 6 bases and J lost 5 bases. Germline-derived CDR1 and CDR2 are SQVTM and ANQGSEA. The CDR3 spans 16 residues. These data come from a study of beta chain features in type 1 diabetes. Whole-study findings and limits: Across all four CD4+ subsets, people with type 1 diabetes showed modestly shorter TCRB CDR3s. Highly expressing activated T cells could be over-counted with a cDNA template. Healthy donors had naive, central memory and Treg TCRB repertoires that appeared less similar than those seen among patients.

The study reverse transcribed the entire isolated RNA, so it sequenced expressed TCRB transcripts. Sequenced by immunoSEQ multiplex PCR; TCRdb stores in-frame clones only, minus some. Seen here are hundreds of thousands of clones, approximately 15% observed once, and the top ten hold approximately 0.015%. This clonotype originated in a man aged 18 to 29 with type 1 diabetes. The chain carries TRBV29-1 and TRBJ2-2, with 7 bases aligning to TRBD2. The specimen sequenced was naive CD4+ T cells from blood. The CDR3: CSVGGGALWGTGELFF. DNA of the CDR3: TGCAGCGTGGGCGGGGGTGCCCTTTGGGGTACCGGGGAGCTGTTTTTT.